One sample yielded the 2 T cell receptor beta chains listed below, sequenced in a study of cytomegalovirus exposure and HLA in healthy donors. Vbeta (60) and Jbeta (13) primers were used in the PCR. The data were produced by immunoSEQ multiplex PCR, yet TCRdb's version contains in-frame clones alone and is incomplete. The sample includes more than 60,000 clones, approximately 81% of them seen just once. The material sequenced was PBMCs. The receptor set was obtained from a woman aged 40 to 49 in good health and CMV-seropositive.

This clone was seen a few times. The chain couples TRBV19 to TRBJ1-4, with D perhaps TRBD1 (6 bases). Trimming removed 3 bases from V and 2 bases from J, with 10 bases in between. This CDR3 spans 15 amino acids. Per the germline V gene, CDR1 is LNHDA and CDR2 is SQIVND (reference sequence). This chain's CDR3 is CASSIPGATNEKLFF. The CDR3, as DNA: TGTGCCAGTAGTATCCCAGGGGCGACTAATGAAAAACTGTTTTTT.

V is TRBV7-8 and J is TRBJ2-3; 15 bases align to TRBD2. The CDR3 consists of 19 residues. Per germline, CDR1 SGHVS and CDR2 FQNEAQ. J was trimmed by 5 bases and V by 5 bases; bases with no gene match: 14. CDR3 residues: CASSLGLAGGLVEVDTQYF. The CDR3, as DNA: TGTGCCAGCAGCCTCGGACTAGCGGGGGGGCTAGTTGAGGTAGATACGCAGTATTTT.